Listed below are T cell receptor beta chains from one sample, sequenced in a study of T cell changes during pregnancy in multiple sclerosis. Only in-frame clones appear in the TCRdb table, and some are missing; sequencing was by immunoSEQ multiplex PCR. The repertoire includes about 40,000 clones, 91% of them detected once, and roughly 0.45% sits in the top ten. The sequencing here drew on CD4+ T cells from peripheral blood mononuclear cells, taken in the third trimester of pregnancy. The receptors here all came from a female donor in good health, enrolled as a control in a pregnancy study. Both conserved end residues are part of each CDR3. The D gene is left open where the match is weak. Clone size, where shown, is once, few, many, or a class for clones that have expanded.

D gene	V gene	clone size	J gene	CDR3 DNA	CDR3 protein
TRBD1	TRBV2	NA	TRBJ1-5	TGTGCCAGCAGTGACCGGACAGGGTATCAGCCCCAGCATTTT	CASSDRTGYQPQHF
TRBD1	TRBV19	NA	TRBJ1-1	TGTGCCAGTAGTTGGGACAGGGGTGGAACTGAAGCTTTCTTT	CASSWDRGGTEAFF
NA	TRBV10-3	medium-sized	TRBJ1-1	TGTGCCATCAGTACTACAGGGCAGACTGAAGCTTTCTTT	CAISTTGQTEAFF
TRBD2	TRBV30	NA	TRBJ2-6	TGTGCCTGGAGTGTCGGGGGGACTGGGGCCAACGTCCTGACTTTC	CAWSVGGTGANVLTF
TRBD2	TRBV6-5	NA	TRBJ2-2	TGTGCCAGCAGTTATCTAGCGGGGGGGACCGGGGAGCTGTTTTTT	CASSYLAGGTGELFF
NA	TRBV7-8	NA	TRBJ2-5	TGTGCCAGCAGCTGGGGGACTCGGGACAGCCAGGACTTC	CASSWGTRDSQDF
NA	TRBV5-5	NA	TRBJ1-2	TGTGCCAGCAGCCCCGGCGGTGGGGAGTACGTTCGTCAGGTCATGAGTGGCTACACCTTC	CASSPGGGEYVRQVMSGYTF
NA	TRBV6-5	NA	TRBJ2-3	TGTGCCAGCAGTTACTCGAGCGCAGATACGCAGTATTTT	CASSYSSADTQYF
NA	TRBV6-5	NA	TRBJ1-1	TGTGCCAGCACCCTCGGGGGGACCTCGGGAGCTTTCTTT	CASTLGGTSGAFF
NA	TRBV11-3	NA	TRBJ2-7	TGTGCCAGCAGCCCCGCCGGGACAAACGTCTACGAGCAGTACTTC	CASSPAGTNVYEQYF